The 2 T cell receptor beta chains reported below all come from one sample, sequenced in a study of T-cell memory formation after mild COVID-19. One entry per CDR3 protein, called by TCRdb with MiXCR from the 5' RACE reads. The sample contains about 320,000 distinct CDR3 sequences, around 15% of which appear only once. The sample was PBMCs or a T cell subset sorted from them (not recorded which). The receptors stem from a man between 18 and 35 years old who had mild COVID-19 (a few samples of this study predate the infection). Cell type and time point are not known.

This clonotype was detected only a few times. The chain has TRBV9 and TRBJ1-6, with unresolved D. CDR3 length equals 16 residues. Per germline, CDR1 SGDLS and CDR2 YYNGEE. V lost 3 bases and J lost 13, with 23 bases in between. The DNA for the CDR3 is TGTGCCAGCAGCGCAAACCCGGCGCCCCGGGATGGGCCCCTCCACTTT. Its translation: CASSANPAPRDGPLHF.

V and J are TRBV5-5 and TRBJ2-4; tentatively, D is TRBD1 (6 bases). Per germline, CDR1 SGHKS and CDR2 YYEKEE (reference sequence). Trimming took off 4 bases at V and 2 bases at J, with 7 bases between the two ends. The CDR3 runs 13 residues. The CDR3 loop is CASSRDTKNIQYF. In DNA form, the CDR3 reads TGTGCCAGCAGCCGGGACACCAAAAACATTCAGTACTTC.